These T cell receptor beta chains were read from a single sample in a study of shared clonotypes between healthy human individuals. Generated by immunoSEQ multiplex PCR, the TCRdb table keeps only in-frame clones and is missing some. The sample includes around 510,000 clones, approximately 95% of them seen just once. Sample: naive CD4+ T cells sorted from blood. The receptors come from a woman in her 30s in good health. Both conserved end residues are part of each CDR3. Fields, in order: CDR3 protein, CDR3 DNA, D gene, J gene, V gene, clone size. A D gene is named only where the DNA matches it firmly. Clone sizes are given selectively: once, few, many, or a class where the clone is expanded.

CSVRASAGNTIYF,TGCAGCGTCAGGGCTTCGGCTGGAAACACCATATATTTT,.,TRBJ1-3,TRBV29-1,.
CASSSYRTSYNEQFF,TGTGCCAGCAGCTCCTACCGTACCTCCTACAATGAGCAGTTCTTC,.,TRBJ2-1,TRBV9,once
CASRNKDRVDGYTF,TGTGCCAGCAGAAACAAGGACAGGGTGGACGGCTACACCTTC,TRBD1,TRBJ1-2,TRBV6-6,.
CASSLLGGESKTLF,TGTGCCAGCAGCTTATTGGGTGGGGAGAGTAAAACTCTCTTT,.,TRBJ1-1,TRBV7-9,.
CASSRQTGAFF,TGTGCCAGCAGTCGACAGACGGGAGCTTTCTTT,.,TRBJ1-1,TRBV28,.
CASSKVGGVGYGYTF,TGTGCCAGCAGCAAAGTGGGGGGCGTCGGCTATGGCTACACCTTC,.,TRBJ1-2,TRBV11-2,.
CASKLGEGNTEAFF,TGTGCCAGCAAACTCGGCGAAGGGAACACTGAAGCTTTCTTT,.,TRBJ1-1,TRBV6-5,.
CASSFRDIANTEAFF,TGTGCCAGCAGCTTCCGGGACATAGCCAACACTGAAGCTTTCTTT,.,TRBJ1-1,TRBV7-9,.
CASSSRSGPGETQYF,TGTGCCAGCAGCTCCCGGTCGGGCCCGGGGGAGACCCAGTACTTC,.,TRBJ2-5,TRBV5-4,.
CASSLKGMNTEAFF,TGTGCCAGCAGCTTAAAGGGGATGAACACTGAAGCTTTCTTT,.,TRBJ1-1,TRBV7-9,.
CASSQVLAGVGPDTQYF,TGTGCCAGCAGCCAAGTTCTGGCGGGAGTGGGTCCAGATACGCAGTATTTT,TRBD2,TRBJ2-3,TRBV4-2,.